This T cell receptor beta chain emerged from a study of OX40 agonist ivuxolimab in advanced cancers. Findings of the study overall: The CD4+ and CD8+ T cells in the blood had expanded clonally by week 6 at 0.1 to 3.0 mg/kg.

Repertoires were generated with immunoSEQ multiplex PCR, while TCRdb's copy carries only in-frame clones and drops some. The sample consists of some 52,000 clones, over 70% of them appearing once. A word on this clone: Its specificity is unknown.

The study sampled blood at baseline, cycle 4 day 1, and cycle 7 day 1. With 3 bases removed from V and 9 bases from J, the gap between germline ends came to 15 bases. Germline assignment: CDR1 GTSNPN and CDR2 SVGIG (reference sequence). The CDR3 consists of 13 residues. The gene calls are TRBV30 and TRBJ1-3; tentatively, D is TRBD1 (6 bases). The sequenced sample was CD4+ or CD8+ T cells sorted from blood, obtained in a trial of the OX40 agonist ivuxolimab. The sequence was obtained from an adult with an advanced solid tumor such as melanoma, head and neck, liver or kidney cancer. CDR3 protein: CAWRPPGGGTIYF. The CDR3 region has the DNA TGTGCCTGGAGACCGCCCGGAGGGGGCACCATATATTTT.